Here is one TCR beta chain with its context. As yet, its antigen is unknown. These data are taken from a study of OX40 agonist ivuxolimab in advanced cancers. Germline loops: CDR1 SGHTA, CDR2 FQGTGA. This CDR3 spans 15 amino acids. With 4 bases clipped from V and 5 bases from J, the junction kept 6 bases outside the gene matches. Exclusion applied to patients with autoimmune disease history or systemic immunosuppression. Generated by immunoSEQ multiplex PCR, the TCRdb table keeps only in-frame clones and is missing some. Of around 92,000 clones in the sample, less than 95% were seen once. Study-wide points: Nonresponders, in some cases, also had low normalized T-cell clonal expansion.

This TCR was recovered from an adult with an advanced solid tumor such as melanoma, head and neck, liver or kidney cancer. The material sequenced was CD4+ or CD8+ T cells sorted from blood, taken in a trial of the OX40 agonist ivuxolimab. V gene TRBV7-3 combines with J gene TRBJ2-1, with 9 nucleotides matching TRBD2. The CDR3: CASSSRLAADNEQFF. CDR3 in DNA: TGTGCCAGCAGCTCCCGACTAGCGGCTGACAATGAGCAGTTCTTC.